This T cell receptor beta chain was identified during a study of T cell clones after liver transplantation. At the level of the study: Liver transplant recipients had immunosuppression withdrawal attempted within 2 years. TCRbeta sequencing after a pre-transplant mixed lymphocyte reaction identified graft-donor-reactive clones, later tracked in post-transplant blood.

Unstimulated PBMCs were sorted into CD3+CD4+ and CD3+CD8+ populations. The CDR3 runs 17 residues. From germline, CDR1 is SGHTA and CDR2 FQGNSA. After removal of 4 bases from V and 5 bases from J, the junction contained 16 bases not matched to a gene. Profiled with immunoSEQ multiplex PCR; TCRdb holds only in-frame clones, not every one. The data contain roughly 80,000 clones, less than 85% of them singletons. The source is a human patient who received a liver transplant. Some T cells may originate from the graft donor. The sample consisted of CD4+ T cells from blood, taken at the 22-month timepoint. The chain has TRBV7-2 and TRBJ2-5; 7 positions match TRBD2. The CDR3 loop reads CASSSWGLHDTGETQYF. Here the CDR3 DNA reads TGTGCCAGCAGCTCCTGGGGACTACATGATACGGGGGAGACCCAGTACTTC.